These T cell receptor beta chains were read from a single sample in a study of vaccination effects on CD4 cells after COVID-19. These receptors are not linked to any known antigen. Profiling relied on immunoSEQ multiplex PCR, and the TCRdb table lists in-frame clones only, not all of them. The sample carries around 25,000 clones, approximately 80% recorded once. This material consisted of CD4+ T cells from PBMCs cultured with HCoV-NL63 spike peptides, taken before COVID-19 vaccination. The receptors stem from a human donor who had a prior SARS-CoV-2 infection. Both conserved end residues are part of each CDR3. Fields, in order: CDR3 protein, CDR3 DNA, V gene, J gene, D gene, clone size. A D gene is named only where the DNA matches it firmly. Size values are once, few and many counts, or a class for expanded clones, and some rows have none.

CDR3 protein: CASSPRLLGAGDTQYF
CDR3 DNA: TGTGCCAGCTCACCACGATTGTTGGGGGCTGGAGATACGCAGTATTTT
V gene: TRBV18
J gene: TRBJ2-3
D gene: .
clone size: .

CDR3 protein: CAISVVGVNTLYEQYF
CDR3 DNA: TGTGCCATCAGTGTTGTGGGGGTAAACACTCTCTACGAGCAGTACTTC
V gene: TRBV10-3
J gene: TRBJ2-7
D gene: .
clone size: .

CDR3 protein: CASSLVGRGPPYEQYF
CDR3 DNA: TGTGCCAGCAGTTTGGTGGGGCGCGGCCCTCCTTACGAGCAGTACTTC
V gene: TRBV27
J gene: TRBJ2-7
D gene: .
clone size: .

CDR3 protein: CASSIYRTSFSNEQFF
CDR3 DNA: TGTGCCAGTAGTATATATAGAACTAGCTTCTCCAATGAGCAGTTCTTC
V gene: TRBV19
J gene: TRBJ2-1
D gene: .
clone size: .

CDR3 protein: CASIKPGGGTEAFF
CDR3 DNA: TGTGCCAGCATCAAACCGGGGGGCGGTACTGAAGCTTTCTTT
V gene: TRBV6-5
J gene: TRBJ1-1
D gene: .
clone size: .

CDR3 protein: CASTPGVGIWQYF
CDR3 DNA: TGTGCCAGCACCCCCGGGGTCGGGATTTGGCAGTACTTC
V gene: TRBV12-3/TRBV12-4
J gene: TRBJ2-7
D gene: .
clone size: .

CDR3 protein: CASVGGGCGNEQFF
CDR3 DNA: TGTGCCAGCGTGGGGGGGGGTTGTGGCAATGAGCAGTTCTTC
V gene: TRBV6-4
J gene: TRBJ2-1
D gene: TRBD2
clone size: once

CDR3 protein: CASSYPTANYGYTF
CDR3 DNA: TGTGCCAGCAGTTACCCAACAGCCAACTATGGCTACACCTTC
V gene: TRBV6-6
J gene: TRBJ1-2
D gene: .
clone size: .

CDR3 protein: CASSIGLLGNTIYF
CDR3 DNA: TGTGCCAGTAGTATAGGTCTACTCGGAAACACCATATATTTT
V gene: TRBV19
J gene: TRBJ1-3
D gene: .
clone size: .

CDR3 protein: CCHRRGYTF
CDR3 DNA: TGCTGTCACCGGCGGGGCTACACCTTC
V gene: TRBV20-1
J gene: TRBJ1-2
D gene: .
clone size: .

CDR3 protein: CASSAGQGFAEAFF
CDR3 DNA: TGTGCCAGCAGCGCGGGACAGGGGTTCGCTGAAGCTTTCTTT
V gene: TRBV2
J gene: TRBJ1-1
D gene: TRBD1
clone size: .

CDR3 protein: CASSLAAGLSYEQYF
CDR3 DNA: TGCGCCAGCAGCTTGGCCGCGGGACTTTCCTACGAGCAGTACTTC
V gene: TRBV5-1
J gene: TRBJ2-7
D gene: .
clone size: .

CDR3 protein: CASRGGWTGELFF
CDR3 DNA: TGTGCCAGCAGGGGAGGGTGGACCGGGGAGCTGTTTTTT
V gene: TRBV2
J gene: TRBJ2-2
D gene: TRBD2
clone size: .

CDR3 protein: CASSLGQSSYEQYF
CDR3 DNA: TGTGCCAGCAGCCTGGGACAGAGCTCCTACGAGCAGTACTTC
V gene: TRBV7-9
J gene: TRBJ2-7
D gene: TRBD1
clone size: .

CDR3 protein: CASNIAGPYNEQFF
CDR3 DNA: TGTGCCAGCAACATAGCGGGACCCTACAATGAGCAGTTCTTC
V gene: TRBV7-2
J gene: TRBJ2-1
D gene: TRBD2
clone size: once

CDR3 protein: CATIKDRGNTGELFF
CDR3 DNA: TGTGCCACCATTAAGGACAGGGGAAACACCGGGGAGCTGTTTTTT
V gene: TRBV24-1
J gene: TRBJ2-2
D gene: TRBD1
clone size: few

CDR3 protein: CASSPGLGLDTQYF
CDR3 DNA: TGTGCCAGCTCACCAGGACTAGGACTAGATACGCAGTATTTT
V gene: TRBV18
J gene: TRBJ2-3
D gene: TRBD2
clone size: .

CDR3 protein: CASSVEGVGDTQYF
CDR3 DNA: TGTGCCAGCAGTGTTGAGGGAGTGGGAGATACGCAGTATTTT
V gene: TRBV2
J gene: TRBJ2-3
D gene: .
clone size: .

CDR3 protein: CASRKAGVYTDTQYF
CDR3 DNA: TGTGCCAGCAGGAAGGCGGGGGTTTATACAGATACGCAGTATTTT
V gene: TRBV6-5
J gene: TRBJ2-3
D gene: TRBD2
clone size: .

CDR3 protein: CASSQEFESHEQYF
CDR3 DNA: TGTGCCAGCAGCCAAGAGTTTGAGTCTCACGAGCAGTACTTC
V gene: TRBV4-2
J gene: TRBJ2-7
D gene: .
clone size: .

CDR3 protein: CASSPRQGAYEQYF
CDR3 DNA: TGTGCCAGCAGCCCTCGACAGGGGGCGTACGAGCAGTACTTC
V gene: TRBV11-3
J gene: TRBJ2-7
D gene: TRBD1
clone size: .

CDR3 protein: CASSSGLAGVRGEQFF
CDR3 DNA: TGTGCCAGCAGCTCCGGACTAGCGGGAGTTAGAGGTGAGCAGTTCTTC
V gene: TRBV11-3
J gene: TRBJ2-1
D gene: TRBD2
clone size: .

CDR3 protein: CASSFSGQRDRGLEQFF
CDR3 DNA: TGTGCCAGCAGCTTTAGCGGGCAACGGGACAGGGGGCTTGAGCAGTTCTTC
V gene: TRBV11-3
J gene: TRBJ2-1
D gene: TRBD1
clone size: .

CDR3 protein: CASSISPSSYNEQFF
CDR3 DNA: TGTGCCAGCTCCATTAGCCCGAGCTCCTACAATGAGCAGTTCTTC
V gene: TRBV6-5
J gene: TRBJ2-1
D gene: .
clone size: .